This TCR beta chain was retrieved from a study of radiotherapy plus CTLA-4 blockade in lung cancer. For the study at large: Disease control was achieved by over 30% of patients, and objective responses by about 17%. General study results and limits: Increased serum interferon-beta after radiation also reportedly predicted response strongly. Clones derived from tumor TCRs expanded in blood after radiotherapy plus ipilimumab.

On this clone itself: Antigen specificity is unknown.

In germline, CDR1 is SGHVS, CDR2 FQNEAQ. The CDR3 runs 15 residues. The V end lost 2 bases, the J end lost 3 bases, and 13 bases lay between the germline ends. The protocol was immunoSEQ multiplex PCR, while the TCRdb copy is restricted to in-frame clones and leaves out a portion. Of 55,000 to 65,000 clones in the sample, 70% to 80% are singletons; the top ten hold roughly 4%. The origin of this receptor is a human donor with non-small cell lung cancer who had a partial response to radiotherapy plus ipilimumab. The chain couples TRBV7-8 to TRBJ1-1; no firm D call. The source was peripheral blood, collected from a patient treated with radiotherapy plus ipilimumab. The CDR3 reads CASSLPLRGYTEAFF. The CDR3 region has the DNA TGTGCCAGCAGCTTACCCCTCCGAGGTTACACTGAAGCTTTCTTT. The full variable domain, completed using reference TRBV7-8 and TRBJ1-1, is GAGVSQSPRYKVAKRGQDVALRCDPISGHVSLFWYQQALGQGPEFLTYFQNEAQLDKSGLPSDRFFAERPEGSVSTLKIQRTQQEDSAVYLCASSLPLRGYTEAFFGQGTRLTVV.